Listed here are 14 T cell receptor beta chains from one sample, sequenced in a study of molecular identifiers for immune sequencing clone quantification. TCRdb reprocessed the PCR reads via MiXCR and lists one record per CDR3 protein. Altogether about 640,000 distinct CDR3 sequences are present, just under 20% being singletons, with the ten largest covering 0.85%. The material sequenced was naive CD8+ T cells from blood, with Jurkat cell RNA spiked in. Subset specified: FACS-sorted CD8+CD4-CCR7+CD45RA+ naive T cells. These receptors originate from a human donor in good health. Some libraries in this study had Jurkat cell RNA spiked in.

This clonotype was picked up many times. CDR3 DNA: TGTGCCAGCAGCCCTCCCTGGGGACAGACGAACACTGAAGCTTTCTTT. This gives the protein CASSPPWGQTNTEAFF. The chain links TRBV12-3 or TRBV12-4 to TRBJ1-1; TRBD1 aligns across 7 bases. V was pared by 6 bases and J by 1 base, with 11 bases of the junction left unmatched. This CDR3 contains 16 residues.

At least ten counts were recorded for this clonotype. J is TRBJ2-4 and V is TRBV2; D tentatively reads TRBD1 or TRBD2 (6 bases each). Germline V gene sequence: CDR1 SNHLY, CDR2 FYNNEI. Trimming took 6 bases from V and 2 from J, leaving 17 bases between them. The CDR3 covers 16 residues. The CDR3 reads CASSQTGTDPKNIQYF. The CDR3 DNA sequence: TGTGCCAGCAGCCAAACAGGGACTGATCCCAAAAACATTCAGTACTTC. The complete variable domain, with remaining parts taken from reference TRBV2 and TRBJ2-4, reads EPEVTQTPSHQVTQMGQEVILRCVPISNHLYFYWYRQILGQKVEFLVSFYNNEISEKSEIFDDQFSVERPDGSNFTLKIRSTKLEDSAMYFCASSQTGTDPKNIQYFGAGTRLSVL.

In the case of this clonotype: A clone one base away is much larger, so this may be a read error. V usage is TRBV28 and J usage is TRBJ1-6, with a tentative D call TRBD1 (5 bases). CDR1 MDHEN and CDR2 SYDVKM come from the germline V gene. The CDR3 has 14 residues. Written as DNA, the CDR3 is TGTGCCAGCGGTTTGGGGGTTTGGAATTCACCCCTCCACTTT. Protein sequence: CASGLGVWNSPLHF.

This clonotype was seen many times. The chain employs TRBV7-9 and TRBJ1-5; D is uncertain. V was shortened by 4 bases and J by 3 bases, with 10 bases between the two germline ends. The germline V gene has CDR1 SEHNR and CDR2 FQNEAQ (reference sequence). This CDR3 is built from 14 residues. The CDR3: CASSSDVYNQPQHF. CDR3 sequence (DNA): TGTGCCAGCAGCTCGGACGTATACAATCAGCCCCAGCATTTT.

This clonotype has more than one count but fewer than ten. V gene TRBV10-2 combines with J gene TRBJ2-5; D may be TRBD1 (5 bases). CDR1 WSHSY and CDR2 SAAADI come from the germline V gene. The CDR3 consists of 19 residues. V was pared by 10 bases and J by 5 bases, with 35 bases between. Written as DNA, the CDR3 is TGCGCCACCTTGACCGAAGTCGTTTCACCAGGGTCGGCCTTGGAGACCCAGTACTTC. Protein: CATLTEVVSPGSALETQYF.

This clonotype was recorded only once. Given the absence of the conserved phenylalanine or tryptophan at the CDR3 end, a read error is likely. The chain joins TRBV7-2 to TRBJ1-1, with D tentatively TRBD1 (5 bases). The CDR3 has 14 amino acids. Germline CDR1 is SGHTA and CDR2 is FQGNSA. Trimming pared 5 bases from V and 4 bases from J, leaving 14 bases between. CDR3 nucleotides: TGTGCCAGCAGCCGATCGGGGGTAGGCACTGAAGCTTTCCCT. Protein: CASSRSGVGTEAFP.

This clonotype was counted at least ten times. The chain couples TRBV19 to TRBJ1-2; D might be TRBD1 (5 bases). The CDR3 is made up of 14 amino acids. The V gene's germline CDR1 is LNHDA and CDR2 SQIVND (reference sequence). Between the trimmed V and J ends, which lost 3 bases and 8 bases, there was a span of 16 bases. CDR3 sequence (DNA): TGTGCCAGTAGTATGCGGGACGGACTTTCAGGCTACACCTTC. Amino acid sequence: CASSMRDGLSGYTF.

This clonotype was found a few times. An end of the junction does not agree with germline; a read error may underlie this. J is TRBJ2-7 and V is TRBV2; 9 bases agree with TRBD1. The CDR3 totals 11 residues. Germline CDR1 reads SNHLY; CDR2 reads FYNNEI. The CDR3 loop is CAKGQGHELYF. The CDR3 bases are TGTGCCAAGGGACAGGGCCACGAGCTGTACTTC.

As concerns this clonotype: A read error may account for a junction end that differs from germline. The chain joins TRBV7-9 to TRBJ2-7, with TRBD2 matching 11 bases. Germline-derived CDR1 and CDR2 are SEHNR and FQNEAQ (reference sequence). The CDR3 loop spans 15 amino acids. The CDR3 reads CASSPLAGGPYGQYF. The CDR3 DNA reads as TGTGCCAGCAGCCCCTTAGCGGGGGGGCCGTACGGGCAGTACTTC.

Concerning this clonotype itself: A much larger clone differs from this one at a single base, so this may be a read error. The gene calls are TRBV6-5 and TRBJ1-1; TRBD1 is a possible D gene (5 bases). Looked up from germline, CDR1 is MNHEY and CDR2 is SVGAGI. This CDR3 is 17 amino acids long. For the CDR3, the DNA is TGTACCAGCAGTCCGGAAATACCGGGGCCCCGTCACACTGAAGCTTTCTTT. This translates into CTSSPEIPGPRHTEAFF.

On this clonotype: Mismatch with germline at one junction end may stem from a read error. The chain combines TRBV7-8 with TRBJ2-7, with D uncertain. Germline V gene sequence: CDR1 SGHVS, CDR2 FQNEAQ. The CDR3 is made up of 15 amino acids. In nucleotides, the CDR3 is TGTGCCAGCAGCTTATTTTCCCCTAGTCTGAACGAGCAGCACTTC. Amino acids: CASSLFSPSLNEQHF. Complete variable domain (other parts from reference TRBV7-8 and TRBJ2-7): GAGVSQSPRYKVAKRGQDVALRCDPISGHVSLFWYQQALGQGPEFLTYFQNEAQLDKSGLPSDRFFAERPEGSVSTLKIQRTQQEDSAVYLCASSLFSPSLNEQHFGPGTRLTVT.

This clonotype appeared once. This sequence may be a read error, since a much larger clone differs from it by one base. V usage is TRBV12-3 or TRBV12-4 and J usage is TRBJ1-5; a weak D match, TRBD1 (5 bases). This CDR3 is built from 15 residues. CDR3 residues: CAGSHGPGVNQPQHF. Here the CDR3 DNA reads TGTGCCGGCAGTCACGGGCCGGGGGTCAATCAGCCCCAGCATTTT.

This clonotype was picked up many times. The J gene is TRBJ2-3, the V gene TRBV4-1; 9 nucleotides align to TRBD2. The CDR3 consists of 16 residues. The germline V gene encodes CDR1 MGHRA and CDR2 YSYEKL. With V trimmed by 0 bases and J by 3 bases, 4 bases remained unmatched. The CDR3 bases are TGCGCCAGCAGCCAAGAGGGGCTAGCGGGAACAGATACGCAGTATTTT. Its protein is CASSQEGLAGTDTQYF.

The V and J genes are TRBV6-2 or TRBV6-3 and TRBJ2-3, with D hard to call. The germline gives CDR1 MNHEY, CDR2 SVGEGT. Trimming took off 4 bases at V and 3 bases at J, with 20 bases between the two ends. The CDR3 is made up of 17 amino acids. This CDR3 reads CASSSLTGGIPTDTQYF. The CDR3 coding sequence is TGTGCCAGCAGTTCCTTAACTGGCGGAATACCAACAGATACGCAGTATTTT.